The present entry profiles one T cell receptor (beta chain) with its context. What it recognizes is unknown. This sample is drawn from a study of Graves' ophthalmopathy and Graves' hyperthyroidism. Study-wide context: If no ophthalmopathy appeared within 18 months of follow-up, hyperthyroidism was termed stable.

The diagnostic workup employed clinical symptoms, serum thyroxine, TRAb, thyroid ultrasound and orbital computed tomography. The sequenced template was RNA, covering the TCR beta CDR3 region. An opening RT-PCR round employed HTBI primers and preceded a second-round multiplex PCR. One entry per CDR3 protein results from TCRdb running MiXCR on the multiplex PCR reads. The data show over a million distinct CDR3 sequences, with roughly 35% seen just once and 11% held by the top ten. General observations from the study: Appearing in blood as well were most expanded thyroid clonotypes above 0.001 frequency. Both a roughly 65% sensitivity and an approximately 76% specificity characterized the model's predictions of ophthalmopathy progression.

The sequence was collected from an adult man with Graves' hyperthyroidism. The sequenced material came from peripheral blood or thyroid tissue (not recorded which).

CDR3 in amino acids: CASSISGALEQYF. The CDR3 DNA is TGTGCCAGCAGTATATCAGGAGCCCTCGAGCAGTACTTC. V usage is TRBV6-2 or TRBV6-3 and J usage is TRBJ2-7, with unresolved D. The CDR3 totals 13 residues. Looked up from germline, CDR1 is MNHEY and CDR2 is SVGEGT. V dropped 5 bases and J dropped 6 bases, with 14 bases sitting between them.